The 28 T cell receptor beta chains given below trace back to one sample, sequenced in a study of T cells in Graves' hyperthyroidism and ophthalmopathy (dated by TCRdb to the late 2010s). To prepare the library, multiplex PCR was applied. The reads were generated on an Illumina HiSeq 2000. The TCR beta CDR3 regions were amplified from the RNA transcripts. The TCR CDR3 was subjected to a first round of RT-PCR using the HTBI primer set and the Qiagen OneStep RT-PCR kit. TCRdb reanalyzed the raw reads on its own, using fastp at Q25 for trimming and MiXCR for clone calling, and kept in-frame beta chains. Here each entry gathers all rows of one CDR3 protein and keeps the most common genes and DNA. The table for this sample lists some 550,000 distinct CDR3 sequences; around 20% of them were counted only once. The ten largest clonotypes hold about 30% of the sample. Specimen: blood. The receptor source for this set is a man between 18 and 29 years old with Graves' hyperthyroidism.

This clonotype was counted many times. As DNA, the CDR3 is TGCAGTGGCAACTCCGGCAGGAATTCACCCCTCCACTTT. Translating it yields CSGNSGRNSPLHF. This chain uses TRBV20-1 with TRBJ1-6; D unresolved. The V and J ends lost 7 bases and 7 bases respectively, with 14 bases between them. This CDR3 comprises 13 residues. In germline, CDR1 is DFQATT, CDR2 SNEGSKA (reference sequence).

This clonotype came up many times. The CDR3 sequence is CSASRGRRVYGYTF. The CDR3 DNA follows: TGCAGTGCTAGCCGTGGCCGGCGGGTATATGGCTACACCTTC. The V gene is TRBV20-1, the J gene TRBJ1-2; D gene unclear. CDR1 and CDR2 (germline): DFQATT, SNEGSKA (reference sequence). This CDR3 comprises 14 residues. V lost 3 bases to trimming and J lost 5 bases, with 16 bases between them.

This chain joins TRBV30 and TRBJ1-1; D unclear. V was pared by 5 bases and J by 6 bases, with 19 bases between. Germline V gene lookup returns CDR1 GTSNPN and CDR2 SVGIG (reference sequence). The CDR3 is 14 residues long. In DNA, the CDR3 is TGTGCCTGGGGGCCCCCCGGGTCAGTCTCTGAAGCTTTCTTT. Amino acid sequence: CAWGPPGSVSEAFF.

This clonotype was detected many times. The chain couples TRBV24-1 to TRBJ1-5; 7 nucleotides agree with TRBD1. The junction had 11 bases not matched to a gene; V was cut back by 4 bases and J by 3 bases. This CDR3 is 17 amino acids long. The germline gives CDR1 KGHDR, CDR2 SFDVKD. The CDR3 loop reads CATSDQPTDRINQPQHF. CDR3 sequence (DNA): TGTGCCACCAGTGACCAACCGACGGACAGGATCAATCAGCCCCAGCATTTT.

This clonotype was recorded at least ten times. V usage is TRBV12-3 or TRBV12-4 and J usage is TRBJ2-7, with unresolved D. This CDR3 is built from 14 residues. V lost 7 bases and J lost 0, with 13 bases in between. CDR3 in amino acids: CASTRTENSYEQYF. In nucleotides, the CDR3 is TGTGCCAGCACTCGGACGGAGAACTCCTACGAGCAGTACTTC.

This clonotype has ten or more counts. This rearrangement joins TRBV6-1 to TRBJ2-7; a weak D match, TRBD2 (5 bases). There are 14 residues in the CDR3. From germline, CDR1 is MNHNS and CDR2 SASEGT. Trimming took off 7 bases at V and 4 bases at J, with 17 bases between the two ends. The CDR3 sequence is CASTPSGGGYEQYF. The CDR3 DNA reads as TGTGCCAGCACCCCCTCGGGTGGAGGATACGAGCAGTACTTC.

In this sample, this clonotype turned up a few times. The V and J genes are TRBV27 and TRBJ1-1; a possible D gene is TRBD1 (6 bases). The germline V gene has CDR1 MNHEY and CDR2 SMNVEV (reference sequence). The V and J ends lost 5 bases and 4 bases respectively, with 11 bases between them. The CDR3 is 13 residues long. The CDR3 nucleotides read TGTGCCAGCAGTACCGACAGGTCCACTGAAGCTTTCTTT. Translation: CASSTDRSTEAFF.

V is TRBV7-2 and J is TRBJ2-5, with 7 bases aligning to TRBD1. This CDR3 has 15 residues. Germline assignment: CDR1 SGHTA and CDR2 FQGNSA. Germline trimming cut 2 bases from V and 4 bases from J; bases unmatched to any gene: 7. CDR3 in amino acids: CASSLSTGVGETQYF. Here the CDR3 DNA reads TGTGCCAGCAGCTTAAGCACAGGGGTAGGAGAGACCCAGTACTTC.

The sample holds a few counts of this clonotype. A much larger clone lies one base from this, so it may be a read error. The rearrangement joins TRBV2 to TRBJ1-5; a possible D gene is TRBD1 (6 bases). Germline CDR1 is SNHLY and CDR2 is FYNNEI. CDR3 length: 15 residues. In nucleotides, the CDR3 is TGTGCCAGCAGTGCCGTTACAGGGCTCAATCGGCCCCAGCATTTT. Protein product: CASSAVTGLNRPQHF.

Many counts were recorded for this clonotype. CDR3 DNA: TGTGCCAGCAGTCCCGGGACGGAACCTAATCAGCCCCAGCATTTT. Amino acid sequence: CASSPGTEPNQPQHF. The chain carries TRBV12-3 or TRBV12-4 and TRBJ1-5; the D gene is possibly TRBD1 (5 bases). V shed 5 bases and J shed 4 bases, with 15 bases lying between them. This CDR3 is 15 amino acids long.

This clonotype was counted many times. The V gene is TRBV2, the J gene TRBJ1-1; possibly TRBD1 for D (5 bases). The CDR3 consists of 13 residues. The germline V gene encodes CDR1 SNHLY and CDR2 FYNNEI. The ends were cut back, 3 bases at V and 8 bases at J, with 13 bases in the middle. This chain's CDR3 is CASSEARGREAFF. The CDR3 DNA is TGTGCCAGCAGTGAGGCGAGGGGCCGCGAAGCTTTCTTT.

This clonotype was counted many times. The J gene is TRBJ1-1, the V gene TRBV5-1; D gene unclear. CDR1 and CDR2 from the germline V gene are SGHRS and YFSETQ. The CDR3 contains 14 residues. The germline V and J ends were trimmed by 3 bases and 1 base, with 10 bases remaining between them. The chain's CDR3 is CASSSQTQNTEAFF. CDR3 nucleotide sequence: TGCGCCAGCAGCTCCCAGACACAGAACACTGAAGCTTTCTTT.

There are many counts of this clonotype. The V and J genes are TRBV12-3 or TRBV12-4 and TRBJ1-5; D is uncertain. The CDR3 runs 15 residues. The V gene lost 5 bases and the J gene lost 2 bases, with 13 bases spanning the gap. The CDR3 protein is CASSASKRGNQPQHF. CDR3 bases: TGTGCCAGCAGTGCTTCTAAGAGGGGCAATCAGCCCCAGCATTTT.

This clonotype was observed once. One junction end does not reproduce the germline sequence, and a read error may be involved. J is TRBJ2-7 and V is TRBV9; D gene unclear. This CDR3 has 13 amino acids. CDR1 is SGDLS and CDR2 is YYNGEE in the germline V gene. The CDR3 DNA reads as TGTGCCAGCAGCGCATTCGGCAGCTACGAGCAGTGCTTC. This gives the protein CASSAFGSYEQCF.

This clonotype turned up a few times. The chain is built from TRBV13 and TRBJ2-7; no clear D gene. Germline V CDR1 and CDR2: PRHDT, FYEKMQ (reference sequence). This CDR3 is built from 13 residues. Trimming stripped 5 bases from V and 6 bases from J, with 14 bases between. The CDR3 DNA follows: TGTGCCAGCAGCCATTCCCCCCGGTCCGAGCAGTACTTC. Protein product: CASSHSPRSEQYF.

About this clonotype itself: A much larger clone is a single base away; this may be a read error. This chain uses TRBV18 with TRBJ1-2; 7 bases line up with TRBD1. Germline CDR1 is KGHSH and CDR2 is LQKENI. V gave up 5 bases and J gave up 4 bases; unmatched junction bases: 7. This CDR3 is built from 14 residues. The CDR3, as DNA: TGTGCCAGCTCATCACGGGACAGTGTCTATGGCTACACCTTC. Residues: CASSSRDSVYGYTF.

This clonotype was seen repeatedly, ten times or more. The V gene is TRBV30, the J gene TRBJ1-2, with 8 bases aligning to TRBD1. With V trimmed by 8 bases and J by 3 bases, 11 bases remained unmatched. CDR3 length equals 14 residues. The germline V gene has CDR1 GTSNPN and CDR2 SVGIG (reference sequence). The CDR3 is CAADRVGRDYGYTF. The CDR3 nucleotides read TGTGCCGCGGACAGGGTAGGCCGTGACTATGGCTACACCTTC.

The chain combines TRBV28 with TRBJ2-7, with D possibly matching TRBD2 (6 bases). Germline CDR1 and CDR2: MDHEN and SYDVKM. Trimming left V 7 bases short and J 3 bases short, with 19 bases between. The CDR3 sequence is 15 residues long. CDR3 bases: TGTGCCAGCATAGGAAACCACGGGACTGTCTACGAGCAGTACTTC. It yields the protein CASIGNHGTVYEQYF. Filled out from reference TRBV28 and TRBJ2-7, the complete variable domain reads DVKVTQSSRYLVKRTGEKVFLECVQDMDHENMFWYRQDPGLGLRLIYFSYDVKMKEKGDIPEGYSVSREKKERFSLILESASTNQTSMYLCASIGNHGTVYEQYFGPGTRLTVT.

This clonotype came up once. This chain links TRBV4-1 with TRBJ2-7; 9 bases line up with TRBD2. V was clipped by 6 bases and J by 1 base; unmatched bases: 7. CDR3 length: 15 amino acids. Per germline, CDR1 MGHRA and CDR2 YSYEKL. The CDR3 DNA reads as TGCGCCAGCAGTACTGTAGCGGGAGCTTCCTACGAGCAGTACTTC. Its translation is CASSTVAGASYEQYF.

Many counts were recorded for this clonotype. The chain carries TRBV12-3 or TRBV12-4 and TRBJ2-7; D tentatively fits TRBD1 or TRBD2 (5 bases each). Trimming removed 7 bases from V and 2 bases from J, with 15 bases in between. The CDR3 covers 14 residues. The CDR3 here is CASNNRDGTYEQYF. The CDR3 nucleotides are TGTGCCAGCAACAACCGGGACGGTACCTACGAGCAGTACTTC.

The chain couples TRBV27 to TRBJ2-5, with 12 bases aligning to TRBD1. The CDR3 covers 17 residues. The junction had 15 bases not matched to a gene; V was cut back by 8 bases and J by 5 bases. Germline loops: CDR1 MNHEY, CDR2 SMNVEV (reference sequence). CDR3 DNA sequence: TGTGCCAGCCGCGGGCCCGGGACAGGGGGCAGAGCGGAGACCCAGTACTTC. Protein product: CASRGPGTGGRAETQYF.

J is TRBJ1-2 and V is TRBV19; weak D call: TRBD1 (5 bases). The V end lost 7 bases, the J end lost 1 base, and 16 bases lay between the germline ends. The V gene's germline CDR1 is LNHDA and CDR2 SQIVND (reference sequence). The CDR3 has 15 amino acids. The DNA of the CDR3 is TGTGCCAGTACGAATTCGGCAGGGAGTAACTATGGCTACACCTTC. Amino acid sequence: CASTNSAGSNYGYTF.

The chain links TRBV27 to TRBJ1-6, with unresolved D. V gave up 10 bases and J gave up 4 bases, with 17 bases separating them. The germline CDR1 and CDR2 sequences are MNHEY and SMNVEV (reference sequence). There are 15 residues in the CDR3. The CDR3 protein is CATSALTGYNSPLHF. In nucleotides, the CDR3 is TGTGCCACCTCGGCCCTGACGGGTTATAATTCACCCCTCCACTTT.

This clonotype was recorded a few times. The chain links TRBV4-1 to TRBJ2-7; D gene unclear. V was clipped by 4 bases and J by 6 bases, with 13 bases between them. Germline CDR1 reads MGHRA; CDR2 reads YSYEKL. The CDR3 extends over 13 amino acids. CDR3 nucleotides: TGCGCCAGCAGCCGGGTACTGGGCTCCGAGCAGTACTTC. Protein product: CASSRVLGSEQYF.

This clonotype was detected ten times or more. This chain connects TRBV29-1 to TRBJ1-2, with unresolved D. The CDR3 totals 10 residues. Deletions cut 4 bases from V and 6 bases from J, with 6 bases between. Germline loops: CDR1 SQVTM, CDR2 ANQGSEA. Written as DNA, the CDR3 is TGCAGCGTTGGTTGGGATGGCTACACCTTC. This encodes CSVGWDGYTF.

This clonotype was picked up many times. The chain links TRBV28 to TRBJ2-7; the match to TRBD1 covers 9 bases. Germline V gene data show CDR1 as MDHEN and CDR2 as SYDVKM. The CDR3 has 17 amino acids. Trimming removed 3 bases from V and 3 bases from J; junction bases left unmatched: 12. The CDR3: CASSLPLSGTGLYEQYF. The CDR3 DNA reads as TGTGCCAGCAGTTTGCCTCTTTCCGGGACAGGGCTCTACGAGCAGTACTTC.

Note on this clonotype: A read error is possible here, since a much larger clone lies one base away. The chain joins TRBV6-1 to TRBJ2-7; 9 bases map to TRBD1. The CDR3 consists of 15 residues. Trimming at V came to 6 bases and at J to 0 bases, leaving 6 bases not matched to a gene. Germline loops: CDR1 MNHNS, CDR2 SASEGT. CDR3 sequence (DNA): TGTGCCAGCAGCCAGGGACAGGGATTCTCCTACGAGCAGTACTTC. Its protein product is CASSQGQGFSYEQYF.

This clonotype has a count of ten or more. The chain couples TRBV24-1 to TRBJ2-5; TRBD1 agrees at 8 bases. The CDR3 is 15 amino acids. V shed 1 base, J shed 3 bases, and the junction held 3 bases outside the gene matches. The germline CDR1 and CDR2 sequences are KGHDR and SFDVKD. The CDR3: CATSDFGQGEETQYF. The CDR3 DNA reads as TGTGCCACCAGTGATTTCGGACAGGGAGAAGAGACCCAGTACTTC.